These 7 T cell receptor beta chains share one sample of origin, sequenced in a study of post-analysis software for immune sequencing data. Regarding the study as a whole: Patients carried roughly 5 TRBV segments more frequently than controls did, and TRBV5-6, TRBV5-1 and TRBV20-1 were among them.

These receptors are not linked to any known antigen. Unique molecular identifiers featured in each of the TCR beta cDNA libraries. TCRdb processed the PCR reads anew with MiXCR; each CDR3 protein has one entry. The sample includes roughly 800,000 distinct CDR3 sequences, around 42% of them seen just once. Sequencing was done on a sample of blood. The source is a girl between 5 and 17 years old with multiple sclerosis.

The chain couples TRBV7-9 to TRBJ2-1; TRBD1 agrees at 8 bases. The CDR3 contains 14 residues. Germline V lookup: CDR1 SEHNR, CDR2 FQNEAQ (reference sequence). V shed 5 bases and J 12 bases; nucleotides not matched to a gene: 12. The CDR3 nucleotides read TGTGCCAGCAGCCCGCGGACAGGGCCCGATACGCAGTTCTTC. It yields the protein CASSPRTGPDTQFF.

DNA of the CDR3: TGCAGTGCTAGCAGGGGGCTAGATGAAAAACTGTTTTTT. Residues: CSASRGLDEKLFF. The chain uses TRBV20-1 and TRBJ1-4; the match to TRBD1 covers 8 bases. The CDR3 loop spans 13 amino acids. CDR1 is DFQATT and CDR2 is SNEGSKA in the germline V gene (reference sequence). Unmatched junction bases numbered 3, after V lost 3 bases and J lost 6 bases.

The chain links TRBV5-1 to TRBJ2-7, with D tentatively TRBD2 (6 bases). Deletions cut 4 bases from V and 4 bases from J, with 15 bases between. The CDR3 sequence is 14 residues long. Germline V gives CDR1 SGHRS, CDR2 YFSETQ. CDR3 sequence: CASSADYPEYEQYF. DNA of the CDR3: TGCGCCAGCAGCGCGGACTACCCTGAATACGAGCAGTACTTC.

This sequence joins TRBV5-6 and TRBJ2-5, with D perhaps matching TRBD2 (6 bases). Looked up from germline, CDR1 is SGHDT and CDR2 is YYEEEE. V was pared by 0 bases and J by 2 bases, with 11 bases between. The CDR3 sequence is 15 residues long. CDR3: CASSLEGTQQETQYF. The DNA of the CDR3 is TGTGCCAGCAGCTTGGAGGGGACTCAACAAGAGACCCAGTACTTC.

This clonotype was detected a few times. In nucleotides, the CDR3 is TGCAGCGTTAGCGGGATCCCATACAATGAGCAGTTCTTC. It encodes CSVSGIPYNEQFF. This chain joins TRBV29-1 and TRBJ2-1; 7 bases match TRBD2. Germline values: CDR1 SQVTM, CDR2 ANQGSEA. The CDR3 consists of 13 residues. After removal of 5 bases from V and 4 bases from J, the junction contained 5 bases not matched to a gene.

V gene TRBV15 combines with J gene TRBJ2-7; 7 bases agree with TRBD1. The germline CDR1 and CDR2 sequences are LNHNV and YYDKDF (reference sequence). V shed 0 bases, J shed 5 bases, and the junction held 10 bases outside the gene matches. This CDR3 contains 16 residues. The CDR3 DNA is TGTGCCACCAGCAGAGAGTCAGGGGGAGTATGGAACGAGCAGTACTTC. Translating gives CATSRESGGVWNEQYF.

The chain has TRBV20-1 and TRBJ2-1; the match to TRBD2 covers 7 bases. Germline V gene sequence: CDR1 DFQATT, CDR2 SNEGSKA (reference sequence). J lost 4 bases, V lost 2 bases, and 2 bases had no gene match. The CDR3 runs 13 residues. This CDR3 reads CSARNGGYNEQFF. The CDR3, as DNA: TGCAGTGCTAGAAACGGGGGGTACAATGAGCAGTTCTTC.